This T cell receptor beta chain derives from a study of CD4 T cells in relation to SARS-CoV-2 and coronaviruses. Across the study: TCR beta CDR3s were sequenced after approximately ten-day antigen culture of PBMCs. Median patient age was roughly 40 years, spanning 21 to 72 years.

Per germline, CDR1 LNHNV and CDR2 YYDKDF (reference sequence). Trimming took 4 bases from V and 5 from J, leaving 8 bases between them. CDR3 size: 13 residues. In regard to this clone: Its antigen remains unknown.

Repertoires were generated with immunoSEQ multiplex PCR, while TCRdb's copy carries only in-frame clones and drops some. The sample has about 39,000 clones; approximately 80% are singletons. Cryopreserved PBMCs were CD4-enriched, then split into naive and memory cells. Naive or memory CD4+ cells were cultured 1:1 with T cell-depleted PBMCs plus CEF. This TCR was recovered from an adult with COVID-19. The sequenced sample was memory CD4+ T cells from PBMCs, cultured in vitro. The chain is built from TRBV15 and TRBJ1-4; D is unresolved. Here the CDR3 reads CATSILGNEKLFF. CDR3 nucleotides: TGTGCCACCAGCATTCTGGGGAATGAAAAACTGTTTTTT.